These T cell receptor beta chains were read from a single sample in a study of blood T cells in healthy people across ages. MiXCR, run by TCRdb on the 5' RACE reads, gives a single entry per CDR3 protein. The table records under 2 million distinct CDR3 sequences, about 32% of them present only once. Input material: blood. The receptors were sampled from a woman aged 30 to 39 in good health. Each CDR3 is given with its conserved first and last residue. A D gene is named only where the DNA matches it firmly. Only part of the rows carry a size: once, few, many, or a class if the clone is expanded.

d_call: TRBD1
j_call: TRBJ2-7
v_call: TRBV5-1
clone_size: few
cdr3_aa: CASSIDRGEAEQYF
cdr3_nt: TGCGCCAGCAGCATCGACAGGGGGGAGGCCGAGCAGTACTTC

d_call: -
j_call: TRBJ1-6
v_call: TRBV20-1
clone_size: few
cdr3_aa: CSARDLGGRGSPLHF
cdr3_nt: TGCAGTGCTAGAGATCTCGGGGGACGCGGATCACCCCTCCACTTT

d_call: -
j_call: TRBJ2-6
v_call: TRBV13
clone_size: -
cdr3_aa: CASSSDGSGANVLTF
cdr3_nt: TGTGCCAGCAGCTCCGACGGCTCTGGGGCCAACGTCCTGACTTTC

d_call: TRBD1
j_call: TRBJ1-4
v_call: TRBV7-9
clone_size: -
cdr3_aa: CASSTGTDPKLFF
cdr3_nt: TGTGCCAGCAGCACAGGGACAGACCCTAAACTGTTTTTT

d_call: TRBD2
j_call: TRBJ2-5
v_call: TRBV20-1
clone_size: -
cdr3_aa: CSASLGLGDEQYF
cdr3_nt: TGCAGTGCTAGTCTCGGACTAGGGGATGAGCAGTACTTC

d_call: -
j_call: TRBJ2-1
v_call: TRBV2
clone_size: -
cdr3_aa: CASWSWSTRGEQFF
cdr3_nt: TGTGCCAGCTGGTCTTGGTCCACCCGAGGTGAGCAGTTCTTC

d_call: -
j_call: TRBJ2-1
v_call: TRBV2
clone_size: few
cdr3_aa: CASSENERGKFF
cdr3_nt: TGTGCCAGCAGTGAAAATGAGAGGGGAAAGTTCTTC

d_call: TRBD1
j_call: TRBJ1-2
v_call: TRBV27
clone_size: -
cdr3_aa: CASLKTSFGQAYGYTF
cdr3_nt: TGTGCCAGCCTAAAGACATCGTTTGGACAGGCCTATGGCTACACCTTC

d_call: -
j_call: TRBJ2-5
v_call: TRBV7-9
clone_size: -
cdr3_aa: CAGSHSSSETQYF
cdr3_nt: TGTGCCGGCAGCCACTCGAGTAGCGAGACCCAGTACTTC

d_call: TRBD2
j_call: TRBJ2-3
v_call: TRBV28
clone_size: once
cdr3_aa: CASSSDLAGGPADTQYF
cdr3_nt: TGTGCCAGCAGTTCCGATTTAGCGGGAGGGCCCGCAGATACGCAGTATTTT

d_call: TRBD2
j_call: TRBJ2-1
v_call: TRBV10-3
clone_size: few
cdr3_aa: CAISEFGRGLAGDDEQFF
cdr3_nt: TGTGCCATCAGTGAGTTTGGACGGGGACTAGCGGGAGACGATGAGCAGTTCTTC

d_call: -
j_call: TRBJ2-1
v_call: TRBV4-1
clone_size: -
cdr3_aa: CASSQVIQGKHEQFF
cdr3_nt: TGCGCCAGCAGCCAAGTCATCCAGGGGAAGCACGAGCAGTTCTTC

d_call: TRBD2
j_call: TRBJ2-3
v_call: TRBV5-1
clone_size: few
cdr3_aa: CASSLPGGQGTDTQYF
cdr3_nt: TGCGCCAGCAGCTTGCCGGGGGGGCAAGGCACAGATACGCAGTATTTT

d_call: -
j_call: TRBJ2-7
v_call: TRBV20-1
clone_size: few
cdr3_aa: CSARDLQGPLDEQYF
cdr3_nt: TGCAGTGCTAGAGACCTACAGGGCCCCTTGGACGAGCAGTACTTC

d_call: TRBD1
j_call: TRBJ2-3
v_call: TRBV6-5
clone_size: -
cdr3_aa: CASSYSGQTSTDTQYF
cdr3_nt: TGTGCCAGCAGTTACTCGGGACAGACTAGCACAGATACGCAGTATTTT

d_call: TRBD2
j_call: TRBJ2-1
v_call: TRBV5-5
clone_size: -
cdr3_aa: CASSRRRGGTYNEQFF
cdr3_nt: TGTGCCAGCAGCCGCCGTCGGGGGGGTACCTACAATGAGCAGTTCTTC

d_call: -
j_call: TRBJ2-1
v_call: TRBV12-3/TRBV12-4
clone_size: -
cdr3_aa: CASSSSGPKKGQRDSYNEQFF
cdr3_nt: TGTGCCAGCAGTTCATCCGGACCGAAAAAGGGACAACGAGACTCCTACAATGAGCAGTTCTTC

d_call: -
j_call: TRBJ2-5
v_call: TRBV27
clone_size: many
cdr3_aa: CASGLGETQYF
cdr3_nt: TGTGCCAGCGGGCTCGGGGAGACCCAGTACTTC

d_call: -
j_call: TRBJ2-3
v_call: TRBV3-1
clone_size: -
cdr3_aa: CASSQDPSVTDAQYF
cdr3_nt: TGTGCCAGCAGCCAAGATCCTAGCGTCACAGATGCGCAGTATTTT

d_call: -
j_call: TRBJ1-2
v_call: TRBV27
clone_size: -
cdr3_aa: CASSLTLQGSYGYTF
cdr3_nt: TGTGCCAGCAGTTTAACTTTACAGGGTAGCTATGGCTACACCTTC

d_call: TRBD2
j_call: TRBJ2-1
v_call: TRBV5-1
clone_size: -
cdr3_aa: CASSSTRSGGYNEQFF
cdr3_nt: TGCGCCAGCAGCTCTACGCGTAGCGGGGGCTACAATGAGCAGTTCTTC

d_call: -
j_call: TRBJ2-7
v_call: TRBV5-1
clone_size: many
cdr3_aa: CASSLDRENMEQYF
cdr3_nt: TGCGCCAGCAGCTTGGACAGGGAAAATATGGAGCAGTACTTC

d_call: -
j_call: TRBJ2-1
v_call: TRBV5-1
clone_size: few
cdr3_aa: CASSSQLNSYNEQFF
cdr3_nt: TGCGCCAGCAGCTCCCAGCTGAACTCCTACAATGAGCAGTTCTTC

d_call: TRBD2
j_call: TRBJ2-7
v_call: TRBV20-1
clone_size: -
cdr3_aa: CSAGPLAGPGKYF
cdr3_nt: TGCAGTGCTGGACCTTTAGCGGGGCCGGGCAAGTACTTC

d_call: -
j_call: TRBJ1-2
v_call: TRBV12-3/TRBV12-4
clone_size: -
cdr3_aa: CASTEGTILGGYTF
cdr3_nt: TGTGCCAGCACCGAGGGGACAATTCTTGGTGGCTACACCTTC

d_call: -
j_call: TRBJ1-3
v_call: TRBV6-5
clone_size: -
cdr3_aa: CASSYESGNTIYF
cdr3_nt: TGTGCCAGCAGTTACGAATCTGGAAACACCATATATTTT

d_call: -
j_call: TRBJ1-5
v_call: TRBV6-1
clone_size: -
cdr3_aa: CASTSHSNQPQHF
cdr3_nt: TGTGCCAGCACAAGTCACAGCAATCAGCCCCAGCATTTT